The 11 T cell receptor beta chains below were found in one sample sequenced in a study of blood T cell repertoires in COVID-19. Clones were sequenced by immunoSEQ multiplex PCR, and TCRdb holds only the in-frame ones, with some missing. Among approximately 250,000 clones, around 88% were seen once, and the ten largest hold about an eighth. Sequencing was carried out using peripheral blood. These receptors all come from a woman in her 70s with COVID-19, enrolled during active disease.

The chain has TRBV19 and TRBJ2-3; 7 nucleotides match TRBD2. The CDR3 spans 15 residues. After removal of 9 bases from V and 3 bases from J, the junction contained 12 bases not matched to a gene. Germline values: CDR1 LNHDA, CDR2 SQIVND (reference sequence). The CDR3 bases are TGTGCCAGGTCTTTGCCGGGACTAACGACAGATACGCAGTATTTT. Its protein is CARSLPGLTTDTQYF.

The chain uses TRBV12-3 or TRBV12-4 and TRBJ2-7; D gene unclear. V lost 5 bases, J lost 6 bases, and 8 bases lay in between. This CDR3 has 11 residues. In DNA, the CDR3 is TGTGCCAGCAGTCTCTCGGGCGAGCAGTACTTC. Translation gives CASSLSGEQYF.

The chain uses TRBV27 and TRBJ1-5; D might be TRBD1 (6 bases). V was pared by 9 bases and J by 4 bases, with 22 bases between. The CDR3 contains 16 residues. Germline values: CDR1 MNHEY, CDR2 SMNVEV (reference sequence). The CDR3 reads CARPPRDWTDNQPQHF. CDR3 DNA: TGTGCCAGACCTCCGAGGGATTGGACAGATAATCAGCCCCAGCATTTT.

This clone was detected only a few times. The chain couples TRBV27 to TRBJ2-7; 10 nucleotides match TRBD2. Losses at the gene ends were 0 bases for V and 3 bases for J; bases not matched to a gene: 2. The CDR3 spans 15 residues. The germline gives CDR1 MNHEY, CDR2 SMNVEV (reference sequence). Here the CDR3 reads CASSLSASGGYEQYF. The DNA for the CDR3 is TGTGCCAGCAGTTTATCGGCTAGCGGGGGCTACGAGCAGTACTTC.

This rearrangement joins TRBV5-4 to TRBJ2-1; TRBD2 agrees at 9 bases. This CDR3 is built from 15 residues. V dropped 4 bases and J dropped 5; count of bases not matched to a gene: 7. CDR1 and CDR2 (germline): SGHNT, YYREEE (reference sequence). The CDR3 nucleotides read TGTGCCAGCAGCGGGCGGGGGGGCAGCGACAATGAGCAGTTCTTC. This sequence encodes CASSGRGGSDNEQFF.

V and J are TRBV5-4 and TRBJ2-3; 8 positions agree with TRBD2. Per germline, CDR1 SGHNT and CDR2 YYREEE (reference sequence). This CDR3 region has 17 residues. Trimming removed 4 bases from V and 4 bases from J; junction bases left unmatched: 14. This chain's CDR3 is CASSPPGLAFNADTQYF. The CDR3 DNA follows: TGTGCCAGCAGCCCACCCGGACTAGCATTTAACGCAGATACGCAGTATTTT.

CDR3 DNA sequence: TGTGCCAGCAGTGCCAATGGGGGACAGGGGGCACATACGCAGTATTTT. As protein: CASSANGGQGAHTQYF. The chain uses TRBV6-4 and TRBJ2-3, with TRBD1 matching 12 bases. Trimming at V came to 4 bases and at J to 7 bases, leaving 9 bases not matched to a gene. This CDR3 contains 16 residues. The germline gives CDR1 MRHNA, CDR2 SNTAGT.

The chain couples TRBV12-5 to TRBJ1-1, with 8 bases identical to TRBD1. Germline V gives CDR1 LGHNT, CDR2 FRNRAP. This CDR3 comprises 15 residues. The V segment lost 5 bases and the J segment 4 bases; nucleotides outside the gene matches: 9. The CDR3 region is CASGHRTGLPTEAFF. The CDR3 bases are TGTGCTAGTGGTCATAGGACAGGGCTGCCCACTGAAGCTTTCTTT. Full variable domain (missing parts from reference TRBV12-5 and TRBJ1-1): DARVTQTPRHKVTEMGQEVTMRCQPILGHNTVFWYRQTMMQGLELLAYFRNRAPLDDSGMPKDRFSAEMPDATLATLKIQPSEPRDSAVYFCASGHRTGLPTEAFFGQGTRLTVV.

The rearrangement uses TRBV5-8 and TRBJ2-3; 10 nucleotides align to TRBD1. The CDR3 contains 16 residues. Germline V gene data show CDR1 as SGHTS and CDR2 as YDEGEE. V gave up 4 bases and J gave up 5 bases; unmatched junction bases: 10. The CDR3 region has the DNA TGTGCCAGCAGCGCCGAGACAGGGGGCTATATAGATACGCAGTATTTT. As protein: CASSAETGGYIDTQYF.

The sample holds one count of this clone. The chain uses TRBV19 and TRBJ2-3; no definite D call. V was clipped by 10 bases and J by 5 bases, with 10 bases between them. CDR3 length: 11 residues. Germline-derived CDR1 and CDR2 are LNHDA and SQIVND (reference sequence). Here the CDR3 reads CAISLGDTQYF. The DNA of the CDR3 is TGTGCCATTTCACTCGGAGATACGCAGTATTTT. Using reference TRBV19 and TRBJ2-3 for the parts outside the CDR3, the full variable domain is DGGITQSPKYLFRKEGQNVTLSCEQNLNHDAMYWYRQDPGQGLRLIYYSQIVNDFQKGDIAEGYSVSREKKESFPLTVTSAQKNPTAFYLCAISLGDTQYFGPGTRLTVL.

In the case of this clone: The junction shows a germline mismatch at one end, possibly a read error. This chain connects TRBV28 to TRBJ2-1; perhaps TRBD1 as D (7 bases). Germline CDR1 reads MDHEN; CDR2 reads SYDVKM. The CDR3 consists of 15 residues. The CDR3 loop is CAGRGEWGPNNEQFF. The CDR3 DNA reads TGTGCCGGCAGGGGGGAATGGGGGCCAAACAATGAGCAGTTCTTC.